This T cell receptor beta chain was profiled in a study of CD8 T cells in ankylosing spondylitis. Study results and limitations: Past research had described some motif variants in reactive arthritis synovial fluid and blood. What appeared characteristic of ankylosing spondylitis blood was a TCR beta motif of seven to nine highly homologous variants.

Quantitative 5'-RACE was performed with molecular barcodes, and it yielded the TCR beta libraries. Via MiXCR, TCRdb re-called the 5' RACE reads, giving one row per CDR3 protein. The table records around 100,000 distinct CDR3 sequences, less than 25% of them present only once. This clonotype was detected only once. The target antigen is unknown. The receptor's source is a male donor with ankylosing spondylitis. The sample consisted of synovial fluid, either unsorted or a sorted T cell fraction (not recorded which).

The CDR3 here is CASSTGWESVEQFF. The CDR3 nucleotides read TGTGCCAGTAGTACCGGCTGGGAAAGCGTAGAGCAGTTCTTC. The chain carries TRBV19 and TRBJ2-1; D is undetermined. The V gene's germline CDR1 is LNHDA and CDR2 SQIVND (reference sequence). V shed 4 bases and J shed 10 bases, with 17 bases lying between them. The CDR3 extends over 14 amino acids. Drawing the rest from reference TRBV19 and TRBJ2-1, the complete variable domain is DGGITQSPKYLFRKEGQNVTLSCEQNLNHDAMYWYRQDPGQGLRLIYYSQIVNDFQKGDIAEGYSVSREKKESFPLTVTSAQKNPTAFYLCASSTGWESVEQFFGPGTRLTVL.